These 22 T cell receptor beta chains originate from one sample sequenced in a study of OX40 agonist ivuxolimab in advanced cancers. Clones were read by immunoSEQ multiplex PCR, and TCRdb kept only the in-frame ones, dropping some. The sample has about 140,000 clones; about nine tenths are singletons. The source material was CD4+ or CD8+ T cells sorted from blood, sampled in a trial of the OX40 agonist ivuxolimab. Receptor source: an adult with an advanced solid tumor such as melanoma, head and neck, liver or kidney cancer.

J is TRBJ1-3 and V is TRBV7-2; a weak D match, TRBD1 (6 bases). V dropped 4 bases and J dropped 2 bases, with 12 bases sitting between them. CDR3 length: 15 amino acids. Germline assignment: CDR1 SGHTA and CDR2 FQGNSA. The CDR3 reads CASSSDTGTGNTIYF. CDR3 DNA: TGTGCCAGCAGCTCAGACACAGGGACTGGAAACACCATATATTTT.

The chain couples TRBV28 to TRBJ1-5, with no clear D. The germline V and J ends were trimmed by 6 bases and 7 bases, with 10 bases remaining between them. Germline loops: CDR1 MDHEN, CDR2 SYDVKM. CDR3 length: 12 residues. The DNA for the CDR3 is TGTGCCAGCAGCCCAAGACGACAGCCCCAGCATTTT. Encoded protein: CASSPRRQPQHF.

This chain connects TRBV5-6 to TRBJ2-4; possible D gene TRBD1, 5 bases. CDR1 is SGHDT, CDR2 YYEEEE, per germline. CDR3 size: 12 residues. Trimming pared 3 bases from V and 7 bases from J, leaving 8 bases between. CDR3 sequence: CASSWGGNIQYF. The CDR3, as DNA: TGTGCCAGCAGCTGGGGCGGCAACATTCAGTACTTC.

The chain combines TRBV6-6 with TRBJ2-1; a weak D match, TRBD1 (5 bases). Between the trimmed V and J ends, which lost 0 bases and 2 bases, there was a span of 11 bases. This CDR3 is built from 16 residues. Germline loops: CDR1 MNHNY, CDR2 SVGAGI (reference sequence). For the CDR3, the DNA is TGTGCCAGCAGTTACTCCAGGTCGACAGCCTACAATGAGCAGTTCTTC. It is translated as CASSYSRSTAYNEQFF.

The chain links TRBV5-6 to TRBJ1-4; D gene uncertain. Trimming removed 0 bases from V and 0 bases from J, with 3 bases in between. The germline CDR1 and CDR2 sequences are SGHDT and YYEEEE. CDR3 length: 14 residues. The CDR3 sequence is CASSLGATNEKLFF. CDR3 sequence (DNA): TGTGCCAGCAGCTTGGGGGCAACTAATGAAAAACTGTTTTTT.

The rearrangement uses TRBV9 and TRBJ1-3, with TRBD1 identical over 9 bases. J was trimmed by 0 bases and V by 4 bases; bases with no gene match: 8. Germline lookup yields CDR1 SGDLS and CDR2 YYNGEE. The CDR3 is 17 amino acids. In DNA, the CDR3 is TGTGCCAGCAGCCCCTGGGACAGGGCGCACTCTGGAAACACCATATATTTT. Protein sequence: CASSPWDRAHSGNTIYF.

A few counts support this clone. The rearrangement links TRBV6-6 to TRBJ1-5; D gene uncertain. The CDR3 loop spans 16 amino acids. The germline CDR1 and CDR2 sequences are MNHNY and SVGAGI (reference sequence). Between the trimmed V and J ends, which lost 10 bases and 3 bases, there was a span of 22 bases. CDR3 nucleotides: TGTGCCACCTCCGAGCACAATTCGAGACTCAATCAGCCCCAGCATTTT. Encoded protein: CATSEHNSRLNQPQHF.

This clone was detected only a few times. The chain links TRBV29-1 to TRBJ1-1, with D maybe TRBD1 (6 bases). V shed 4 bases and J shed 0 bases, with 9 bases lying between them. The length of the CDR3 is 13 residues. Germline V gene data show CDR1 as SQVTM and CDR2 as ANQGSEA. The CDR3 loop is CSVGRGMNTEAFF. Written as DNA, the CDR3 is TGCAGCGTTGGAAGGGGGATGAACACTGAAGCTTTCTTT. The variable domain in full, with the rest retrieved from reference TRBV29-1 and TRBJ1-1, is SAVISQKPSRDICQRGTSLTIQCQVDSQVTMMFWYRQQPGQSLTLIATANQGSEATYESGFVIDKFPISRPNLTFSTLTVSNMSPEDSSIYLCSVGRGMNTEAFFGQGTRLTVV.

The CDR3 spells CASSIDFGLNYEQYF. Here the CDR3 DNA reads TGTGCCAGTAGTATAGATTTCGGCCTGAATTACGAGCAGTACTTC. The genes are TRBV19 and TRBJ2-7; unclear D gene. CDR3 length: 15 residues. V was clipped by 0 bases and J by 4 bases, with 13 bases between them. CDR1 is LNHDA and CDR2 is SQIVND in the germline V gene (reference sequence). The whole variable domain, remainder taken from reference TRBV19 and TRBJ2-7, is DGGITQSPKYLFRKEGQNVTLSCEQNLNHDAMYWYRQDPGQGLRLIYYSQIVNDFQKGDIAEGYSVSREKKESFPLTVTSAQKNPTAFYLCASSIDFGLNYEQYFGPGTRLTVT.

The V and J genes are TRBV6-1 and TRBJ2-7, with D hard to call. The CDR3 is 14 amino acids. V was clipped by 7 bases and J by 2 bases, with 15 bases between them. Germline values: CDR1 MNHNS, CDR2 SASEGT. The CDR3 bases are TGTGCCAGCATCCTCTGGGGTCCCACCTACGAGCAGTACTTC. This encodes CASILWGPTYEQYF.

The gene calls are TRBV2 and TRBJ1-5; 10 bases line up with TRBD1. V was clipped by 7 bases and J by 0 bases; unmatched bases: 15. The V gene's germline CDR1 is SNHLY and CDR2 FYNNEI. The CDR3 has 19 amino acids. The CDR3 loop reads CASTRGRDRGPLSNQPQHF. The CDR3 bases are TGTGCCAGCACCCGAGGGAGGGACAGGGGACCTCTTAGCAATCAGCCCCAGCATTTT.

The chain couples TRBV28 to TRBJ2-7; unclear D gene. Germline loops: CDR1 MDHEN, CDR2 SYDVKM. The CDR3 has 10 amino acids. V lost 8 bases and J 2 bases, leaving 4 bases between the germline ends. In nucleotides, the CDR3 is TGTGCCAGCGGACCCTACGAGCAGTACTTC. Protein sequence: CASGPYEQYF.

The V and J genes are TRBV6-1 and TRBJ2-7, with 7 nucleotides matching TRBD1. The CDR3 loop spans 15 amino acids. The trim removed 4 bases at V and 2 bases at J, leaving 8 bases unmatched. Looked up from germline, CDR1 is MNHNS and CDR2 is SASEGT. Here the CDR3 DNA reads TGTGCCAGCAGTGTGCCCGGGACAGTTGCCTACGAGCAGTACTTC. Amino acid sequence: CASSVPGTVAYEQYF.

The chain is built from TRBV2 and TRBJ2-7; D ambiguous. The CDR3 covers 14 residues. Germline CDR1 is SNHLY and CDR2 is FYNNEI. Trimming removed 4 bases at V and 0 bases at J, with 10 bases between. The CDR3 nucleotides read TGTGCCAGCAGTGGCGCCGCCAGCTCCTACGAGCAGTACTTC. This translates into CASSGAASSYEQYF.

This chain links TRBV23-1 with TRBJ1-2; D is unclear. TRBV23-1 is designated an ORF whose function remains uncertain. The CDR3 length is 14 residues. V lost 3 bases to trimming and J lost 2 bases, with 10 bases between them. The CDR3 region is CASSHPASNYGYTF. The DNA of the CDR3 is TGCGCCAGCAGTCATCCAGCGTCGAACTATGGCTACACCTTC.

This rearrangement joins TRBV5-1 to TRBJ2-1; tentative D call: TRBD2 (5 bases). Deletions cut 3 bases from V and 8 bases from J, with 21 bases between. Germline CDR1 and CDR2: SGHRS and YFSETQ. The CDR3 has 16 residues. CDR3 loop: CASSSNGISLQDEQFF. The CDR3 DNA reads TGCGCCAGCAGCTCCAACGGGATTTCCCTTCAGGATGAGCAGTTCTTC.

The V and J genes are TRBV27 and TRBJ1-1; D perhaps matches TRBD1 (5 bases). The CDR3 runs to 15 residues. Germline-derived CDR1 and CDR2 are MNHEY and SMNVEV (reference sequence). With 0 bases removed from V and 1 base from J, the gap between germline ends came to 9 bases. The CDR3 DNA reads TGTGCCAGCAGTTTATCGCGGCAGGGGAACACTGAAGCTTTCTTT. Translated: CASSLSRQGNTEAFF.

The rearrangement joins TRBV10-3 to TRBJ2-7; possible D gene TRBD2, 6 bases. CDR3 length: 14 residues. The germline V and J ends were trimmed by 7 bases and 5 bases, with 18 bases remaining between them. Germline V gene sequence: CDR1 ENHRY, CDR2 SYGVKD. This CDR3 reads CAITPRGSDNEQYF. The CDR3 DNA sequence: TGTGCCATCACCCCGCGGGGTAGCGATAACGAGCAGTACTTC.

J is TRBJ1-5 and V is TRBV7-2; possible D gene TRBD1, 6 bases. From germline, CDR1 is SGHTA and CDR2 FQGNSA. Between the trimmed V and J ends, which lost 5 bases and 2 bases, there was a span of 16 bases. CDR3 size: 16 residues. This CDR3 is CASSASDRLRNQPQHF. The CDR3 nucleotides read TGTGCCAGCAGCGCTTCCGACAGGCTCCGCAATCAGCCCCAGCATTTT. Complete variable domain (other parts from reference TRBV7-2 and TRBJ1-5): GAGVSQSPSNKVTEKGKDVELRCDPISGHTALYWYRQSLGQGLEFLIYFQGNSAPDKSGLPSDRFSAERTGGSVSTLTIQRTQQEDSAVYLCASSASDRLRNQPQHFGDGTRLSIL.

This chain connects TRBV30 to TRBJ1-6; TRBD1 might be the D (6 bases). Trimming took 0 bases from V and 7 from J, leaving 13 bases between them. The V gene's germline CDR1 is GTSNPN and CDR2 SVGIG (reference sequence). The CDR3 is made up of 15 amino acids. In DNA, the CDR3 is TGTGCCTGGAGTGTACTTTGGACAGACAATTCACCCCTCCACTTT. Translation gives CAWSVLWTDNSPLHF.

The CDR3 spells CASRLAGNYNEQFF. CDR3 DNA sequence: TGTGCCAGCCGACTAGCGGGAAACTACAATGAGCAGTTCTTC. The chain joins TRBV5-6 to TRBJ2-1, with 11 bases matching TRBD2. This CDR3 spans 14 amino acids. With 7 bases clipped from V and 3 bases from J, the junction kept 3 bases outside the gene matches. Per the germline V gene, CDR1 is SGHDT and CDR2 is YYEEEE. Drawing the rest from reference TRBV5-6 and TRBJ2-1, the complete variable domain is DAGVTQSPTHLIKTRGQQVTLRCSPKSGHDTVSWYQQALGQGPQFIFQYYEEEERQRGNFPDRFSGHQFPNYSSELNVNALLLGDSALYLCASRLAGNYNEQFFGPGTRLTVL.

V gene TRBV13 combines with J gene TRBJ1-2; the match to TRBD1 covers 9 bases. Trimming cost V 1 base and J 2 bases; bases outside gene matches: 5. CDR1 and CDR2 from the germline V gene are PRHDT and FYEKMQ (reference sequence). This CDR3 comprises 16 residues. The CDR3 DNA reads TGTGCCAGCAGCTTAGAGGGACAGGGAGGAAACTATGGCTACACCTTC. Protein sequence: CASSLEGQGGNYGYTF.